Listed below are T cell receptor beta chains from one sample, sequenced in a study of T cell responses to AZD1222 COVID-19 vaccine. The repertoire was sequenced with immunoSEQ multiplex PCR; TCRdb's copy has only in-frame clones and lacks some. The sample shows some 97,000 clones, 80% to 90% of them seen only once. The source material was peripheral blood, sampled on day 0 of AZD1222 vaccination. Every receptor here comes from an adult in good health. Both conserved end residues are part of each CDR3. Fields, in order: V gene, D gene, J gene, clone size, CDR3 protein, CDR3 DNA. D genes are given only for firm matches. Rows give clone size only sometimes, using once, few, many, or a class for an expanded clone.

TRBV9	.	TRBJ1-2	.	CASSPDSTNYGYTF	TGTGCCAGCAGCCCGGACAGTACTAACTATGGCTACACCTTC
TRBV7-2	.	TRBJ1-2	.	CASSLDRLRGYTF	TGTGCCAGCAGCTTAGACCGGCTAAGGGGCTACACCTTC
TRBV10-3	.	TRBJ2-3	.	CAISESEATDTQYF	TGTGCCATCAGTGAGTCTGAGGCCACAGATACGCAGTATTTT
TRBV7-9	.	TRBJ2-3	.	CASSLSQPGTDTQYF	TGTGCCAGCAGCTTGTCCCAACCAGGCACAGATACGCAGTATTTT
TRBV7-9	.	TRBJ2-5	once	CASSLGGGLRETQYF	TGTGCCAGCAGCTTAGGAGGCGGCCTCAGGGAGACCCAGTACTTC
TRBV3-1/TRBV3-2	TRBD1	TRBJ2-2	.	CASSPRQGTGELFF	TGTGCCAGCAGCCCTCGACAGGGCACCGGGGAGCTGTTTTTT
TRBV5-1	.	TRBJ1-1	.	CASSLQERNTEAFF	TGCGCCAGCAGTTTACAGGAGAGAAACACTGAAGCTTTCTTT
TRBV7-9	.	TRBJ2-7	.	CASSLRSGSYEQYF	TGTGCCAGCAGCCTACGGTCGGGGAGCTACGAGCAGTACTTC
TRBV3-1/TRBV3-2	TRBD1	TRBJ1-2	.	CASSQDQGDDGYTF	TGTGCCAGCAGCCAGGACCAGGGGGACGATGGCTACACCTTC
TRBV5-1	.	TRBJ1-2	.	CASSLGSSWNGYTF	TGCGCCAGCAGCTTAGGGTCATCTTGGAATGGCTACACCTTC
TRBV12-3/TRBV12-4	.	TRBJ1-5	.	CASSLTFGRPQHF	TGTGCCAGCAGTCTAACTTTCGGCCGGCCCCAGCATTTT
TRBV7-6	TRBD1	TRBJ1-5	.	CASSQGGLEPQHF	TGTGCCAGCAGCCAAGGGGGCTTGGAGCCCCAGCATTTT
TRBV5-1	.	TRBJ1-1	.	CASSNSGRGDTEAFF	TGCGCCAGCAGCAACTCTGGACGGGGGGACACTGAAGCTTTCTTT
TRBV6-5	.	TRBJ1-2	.	CASSYSKVGGAYGYTF	TGTGCCAGCAGTTACTCGAAAGTAGGGGGGGCATATGGCTACACCTTC
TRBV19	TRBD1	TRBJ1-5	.	CASSPRQGRAQPQHF	TGTGCCAGTAGTCCTCGACAGGGGAGGGCTCAGCCCCAGCATTTT
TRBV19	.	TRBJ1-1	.	CASPNEGQAFF	TGTGCCAGCCCGAACGAGGGGCAAGCTTTCTTT
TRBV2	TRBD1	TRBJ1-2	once	CASRRTGSFGYTF	TGTGCCAGCAGGAGGACAGGTTCGTTCGGCTACACCTTC
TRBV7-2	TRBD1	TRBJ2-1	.	CASSAGTGQYNEQFF	TGTGCCAGCAGCGCCGGGACAGGGCAATACAATGAGCAGTTCTTC
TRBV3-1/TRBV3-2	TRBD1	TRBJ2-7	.	CASSHRGLYEQYF	TGTGCCAGCAGCCACAGGGGGCTATACGAGCAGTACTTC
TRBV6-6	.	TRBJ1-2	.	CASSYFGELRFYGYTF	TGTGCCAGCAGTTACTTCGGGGAGTTACGCTTCTATGGCTACACCTTC
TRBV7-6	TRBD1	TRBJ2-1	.	CASSLDRQGSYNEQFF	TGTGCCAGCAGCTTAGACAGACAGGGATCCTACAATGAGCAGTTCTTC
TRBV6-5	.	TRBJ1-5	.	CASVKVVGIDQPQHF	TGTGCCAGCGTAAAAGTTGTAGGGATTGACCAGCCCCAGCATTTT
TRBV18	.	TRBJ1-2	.	CASSPLTDTNYGYTF	TGTGCCAGCTCACCCTTGACAGACACTAACTATGGCTACACCTTC
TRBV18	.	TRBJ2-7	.	CASSSIYSGLYEQYF	TGTGCCAGCTCATCGATCTACAGCGGGCTTTACGAGCAGTACTTC
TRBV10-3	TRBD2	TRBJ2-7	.	CAISGGGSVSYEQYF	TGTGCCATCAGTGGTGGCGGGAGCGTTAGCTACGAGCAGTACTTC
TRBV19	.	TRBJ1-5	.	CASSIVRQQNQPQHF	TGTGCCAGTAGTATAGTTCGGCAGCAAAATCAGCCCCAGCATTTT
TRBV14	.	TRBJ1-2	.	CASSGQSGPYGYTF	TGTGCCAGCTCCGGGCAGAGTGGACCGTATGGCTACACCTTC
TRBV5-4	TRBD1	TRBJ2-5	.	CASSSGQRQETQYF	TGTGCCAGCAGCTCGGGACAGAGACAAGAGACCCAGTACTTC
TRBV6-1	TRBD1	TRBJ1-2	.	CASSEQGGYGYTF	TGTGCCAGCAGTGAACAGGGGGGTTATGGCTACACCTTC
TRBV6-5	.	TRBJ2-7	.	CASSYSFLHEQYF	TGTGCCAGCAGTTACTCGTTTCTCCACGAGCAGTACTTC
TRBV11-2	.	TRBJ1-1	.	CASSLNLQLNTEAFF	TGTGCCAGCAGCTTAAATCTTCAGCTGAACACTGAAGCTTTCTTT
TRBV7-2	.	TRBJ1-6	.	CASSYLTGPSPLHF	TGTGCCAGCAGCTACCTCACAGGTCCCTCACCCCTCCACTTT
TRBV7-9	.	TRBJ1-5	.	CASSVENQPQHF	TGTGCCAGCAGCGTCGAAAATCAGCCCCAGCATTTT
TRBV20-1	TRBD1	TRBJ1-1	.	CSARRGPGDLF	TGCAGTGCTAGAAGGGGGCCTGGGGATCTCTTT
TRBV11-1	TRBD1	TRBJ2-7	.	CASSLWGQGAGEQYF	TGTGCCAGCAGCTTATGGGGACAGGGGGCTGGGGAGCAGTACTTC
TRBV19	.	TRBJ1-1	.	CASSMAGILSFTEAFF	TGTGCCAGTAGTATGGCAGGGATTTTATCCTTTACTGAAGCTTTCTTT
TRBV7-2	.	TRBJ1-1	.	CASSPRWQTNTEAFF	TGTGCCAGCAGCCCACGGTGGCAGACGAACACTGAAGCTTTCTTT
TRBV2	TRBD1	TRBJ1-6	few	CASNLNGQENSPLHF	TGTGCCAGCAATCTCAATGGACAGGAGAATTCACCCCTCCACTTT
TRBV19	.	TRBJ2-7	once	CASSIGHRNYEQYF	TGTGCCAGTAGTATAGGACATAGGAACTACGAGCAGTACTTC
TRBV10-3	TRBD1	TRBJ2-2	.	CAINSGGNTGELFF	TGTGCCATCAACTCAGGGGGGAACACCGGGGAGCTGTTTTTT
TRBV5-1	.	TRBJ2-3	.	CASSLAAGPTDTQYF	TGCGCCAGCAGCTTGGCTGCGGGACCCACAGATACGCAGTATTTT
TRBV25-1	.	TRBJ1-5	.	CASSEWDGNQPQHF	TGTGCCAGCAGTGAATGGGACGGGAATCAGCCCCAGCATTTT
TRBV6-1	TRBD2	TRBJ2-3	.	CASSEAWTSGGTDTQYF	TGTGCCAGCAGTGAAGCGTGGACTAGCGGGGGTACAGATACGCAGTATTTT
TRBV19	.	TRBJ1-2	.	CASSIGQPNYGYTF	TGTGCCAGTAGTATAGGACAGCCTAACTATGGCTACACCTTC
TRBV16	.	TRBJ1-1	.	CASSQLGIGESAFF	TGTGCCAGCAGCCAATTGGGGATTGGAGAGTCGGCTTTCTTT
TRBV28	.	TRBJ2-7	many	CASSLRNHYEQYF	TGTGCCAGCAGTTTAAGGAATCACTACGAGCAGTACTTC
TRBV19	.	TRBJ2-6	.	CASTRRGSGANVLTF	TGTGCCAGTACCAGACGGGGCTCTGGGGCCAACGTCCTGACTTTC
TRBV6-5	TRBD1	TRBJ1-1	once	CASSPGTDYTEAFF	TGTGCCAGCAGCCCCGGGACAGATTACACTGAAGCTTTCTTT
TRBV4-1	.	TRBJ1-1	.	CASSKTVPPEAFF	TGCGCCAGCAGCAAGACAGTCCCCCCTGAAGCTTTCTTT
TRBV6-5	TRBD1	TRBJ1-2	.	CATRGQALYGYTF	TGTGCCACCAGGGGGCAGGCGCTGTATGGCTACACCTTC
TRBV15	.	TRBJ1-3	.	CATSRDLRSSGNTIYF	TGTGCCACCAGCAGAGATCTCCGGAGCTCTGGAAACACCATATATTTT
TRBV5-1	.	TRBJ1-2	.	CASSLGQNSYGYTF	TGCGCCAGCAGCTTGGGACAAAATAGCTATGGCTACACCTTC
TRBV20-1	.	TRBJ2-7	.	CSASIGAPTYEQYF	TGCAGTGCTAGTATCGGGGCGCCAACCTACGAGCAGTACTTC
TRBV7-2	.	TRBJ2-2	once	CASSLARRNTGELFF	TGTGCCAGCAGCTTAGCGCGGCGGAACACCGGGGAGCTGTTTTTT
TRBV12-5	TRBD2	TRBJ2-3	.	CASGQREGSTDTQYF	TGTGCTAGTGGCCAGCGGGAGGGGAGCACAGATACGCAGTATTTT
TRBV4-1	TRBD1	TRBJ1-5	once	CASSQDGGTGYQPQHF	TGCGCCAGCAGCCAAGATGGGGGGACAGGCTATCAGCCCCAGCATTTT
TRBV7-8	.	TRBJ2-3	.	CASSSTSYDIHTQYF	TGTGCCAGCAGCTCCACATCCTACGACATCCATACGCAGTATTTT
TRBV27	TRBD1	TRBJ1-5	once	CASGGQALGQPQHF	TGTGCCAGCGGGGGACAGGCTTTAGGTCAGCCCCAGCATTTT
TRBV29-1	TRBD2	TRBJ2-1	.	CSVTSASGRNEQFF	TGCAGCGTGACGTCCGCTAGCGGGAGGAATGAGCAGTTCTTC